These 10 T cell receptor beta chains were all obtained from the same sample, sequenced in a study of molecular identifiers for immune sequencing clone quantification. TCRdb re-called the PCR reads through MiXCR, storing one row per CDR3 protein. Here the sample spans a few hundred thousand distinct CDR3 sequences, around 21% being singletons. Sequencing input: naive CD8+ T cells from blood, with Jurkat cell RNA spiked in. Subset specified: FACS-sorted CD8+CD4-CCR7+CD45RA+ naive T cells. These receptors were obtained from a human donor in good health. Some libraries in this study had Jurkat cell RNA spiked in.

In its sample, this clonotype was seen many times. J is TRBJ2-3 and V is TRBV29-1, with TRBD1 identical over 10 bases. Germline values: CDR1 SQVTM, CDR2 ANQGSEA. Trimming at V came to 6 bases and at J to 4 bases, leaving 13 bases not matched to a gene. CDR3 length: 16 amino acids. CDR3 coding DNA: TGCAGCGTGGGGGGCCGACAGGGGGCAATTTCAGATACGCAGTATTTT. As protein: CSVGGRQGAISDTQYF.

This clonotype was counted many times. The chain has TRBV6-5 and TRBJ2-3; TRBD1 aligns across 10 bases. The CDR3 runs to 15 residues. V was pared by 5 bases and J by 4 bases, with 6 bases of the junction left unmatched. Germline values: CDR1 MNHEY, CDR2 SVGAGI. As DNA, the CDR3 is TGTGCCAGCAGTCCCCGGGACAGGGGCCCAGATACGCAGTATTTT. Its translation is CASSPRDRGPDTQYF.

The chain carries TRBV9 and TRBJ2-7; 10 bases align to TRBD2. The CDR3 spans 15 residues. Germline values: CDR1 SGDLS, CDR2 YYNGEE. With V trimmed by 1 base and J by 2 bases, 3 bases remained unmatched. In DNA, the CDR3 is TGTGCCAGCAGCGTATCTAGCGGGGGTACCTACGAGCAGTACTTC. Translating gives CASSVSSGGTYEQYF.

With respect to this clonotype: No conserved phenylalanine or tryptophan ends this CDR3, so it is likely a read error. J is TRBJ1-1 and V is TRBV29-1; D is undetermined. The ends were cut back, 6 bases at V and 2 bases at J, with 16 bases in the middle. CDR1 is SQVTM and CDR2 is ANQGSEA in the germline V gene. CDR3 length equals 14 residues. The CDR3 nucleotides read TGCAGCGTCATGGACCCGAGCGTTAACACTGAAGCTTTCCTT. Residues: CSVMDPSVNTEAFL.

This clonotype was seen a few times. The chain uses TRBV2 and TRBJ2-7; 7 bases map to TRBD1. CDR1 and CDR2 (germline): SNHLY, FYNNEI. This CDR3 is 13 amino acids long. The V and J ends lost 10 bases and 3 bases, in that order; junction bases with no gene match: 9. CDR3 loop: CATNGQAGYEQYF. DNA of the CDR3: TGTGCCACCAATGGACAGGCGGGCTACGAGCAGTACTTC.

In this sample, this clonotype turned up many times. This CDR3 fails to terminate in the conserved phenylalanine or tryptophan, so it likely reflects a read error. No DNA is shown, since the ends of the CDR3 on it are uncertain; the CDR3 is the one TCRdb lists. The chain joins TRBV7-2 to TRBJ2-3; TRBD1 is the table's D call and was not checked against the DNA. 18 amino acids form the CDR3, both terminal residues included. In germline, CDR1 is SGHTA, CDR2 FQGNSA. The CDR3: CASSLIPVGEARMAGLEL.

Of note for this clonotype: One end of the junction does not line up with germline, which may come from a read error. The genes are TRBV5-1 and TRBJ2-7, with TRBD1 as a possible D gene (6 bases). The CDR3 loop spans 14 amino acids. Germline V lookup: CDR1 SGHRS, CDR2 YFSETQ. As DNA, the CDR3 is TGCGACAGCAGCTGGACAGATTTCTCCTACGAGCAGTACTTC. Its protein is CDSSWTDFSYEQYF.

This clonotype has just a few counts. V is TRBV25-1 and J is TRBJ1-3, with a weak D call TRBD1 (5 bases). Germline CDR1 is MGHDK and CDR2 is SYGVNS. V was cut by 1 base and J by 0 bases, with 16 bases left in between. The CDR3 has 18 amino acids. In DNA form, the CDR3 reads TGTGCCAGCAGTGAATTATTGTTGGGGCCGACCTCTGGAAACACCATATATTTT. Amino acids: CASSELLLGPTSGNTIYF.

J is TRBJ2-5 and V is TRBV18, with D possibly being TRBD1 (6 bases). Looked up from germline, CDR1 is KGHSH and CDR2 is LQKENI. The CDR3 contains 17 residues. V was trimmed by 0 bases and J by 3 bases, leaving 17 bases between them. DNA for the CDR3: TGTGCCAGCTCACCACCACTGACGGAGACAGGAAAAGAGACCCAGTACTTC. Amino acids: CASSPPLTETGKETQYF.

The rearrangement joins TRBV9 to TRBJ1-6, with 7 bases that match TRBD1. The CDR3 runs to 16 residues. Germline CDR1 is SGDLS and CDR2 is YYNGEE. J gave up 7 bases and V 0 bases, and 7 bases lay outside the gene matches. Here the CDR3 DNA reads TGTGCCAGCAGCGTAGTGTCTCAGGGGGTCAATTCACCCCTCCACTTT. This encodes CASSVVSQGVNSPLHF.